These 28 T cell receptor beta chains were all obtained from the same sample, sequenced in a study of cytomegalovirus exposure and HLA in healthy donors. Primers for the PCR totalled 60 Vbeta and 13 Jbeta. The method was immunoSEQ multiplex PCR; TCRdb's version includes in-frame clones alone and lacks a portion of them. This table holds 200,000 to 250,000 clones, over 65% found once. The source material was PBMCs. These receptors all stem from a man aged 18 to 30 in good health and CMV-seronegative.

The chain employs TRBV6-1 and TRBJ2-2; 7 bases line up with TRBD1. Germline V CDR1 and CDR2: MNHNS, SASEGT. Trimming at V came to 3 bases and at J to 4 bases, leaving 2 bases not matched to a gene. The CDR3 totals 14 residues. The CDR3 bases are TGTGCCAGCAGTGATTGGACAGGCACCGGGGAGCTGTTTTTT. This encodes CASSDWTGTGELFF.

The chain uses TRBV11-2 and TRBJ2-7; TRBD1 agrees at 9 bases. Germline CDR1 reads SGHAT; CDR2 reads FQNNGV. V was pared by 5 bases and J by 3 bases, with 8 bases of the junction left unmatched. The CDR3 is made up of 15 amino acids. In nucleotides, the CDR3 is TGTGCCAGCAGCCCAGGACAGGGGCTGGGCTACGAGCAGTACTTC. Residues: CASSPGQGLGYEQYF.

The chain joins TRBV7-6 to TRBJ1-1, with 7 bases matching TRBD1. CDR3 size: 15 residues. Germline CDR1 is SGHVS and CDR2 is FNYEAQ. Unmatched junction bases numbered 9, after V lost 5 bases and J lost 3 bases. The DNA of the CDR3 is TGTGCCAGCAGCGGACGACAGGGCGTTGACACTGAAGCTTTCTTT. This gives the protein CASSGRQGVDTEAFF. Drawing the rest from reference TRBV7-6 and TRBJ1-1, the complete variable domain is GAGVSQSPRYKVTKRGQDVALRCDPISGHVSLYWYRQALGQGPEFLTYFNYEAQQDKSGLPNDRFSAERPEGSISTLTIQRTEQRDSAMYRCASSGRQGVDTEAFFGQGTRLTVV.

The genes are TRBV11-2 and TRBJ2-6; possibly TRBD1 for D (6 bases). Germline CDR1 SGHAT, CDR2 FQNNGV. This CDR3 spans 15 amino acids. The ends were cut back, 1 base at V and 4 bases at J, with 8 bases in the middle. The CDR3 sequence is CASSLAGVGANVLTF. CDR3 nucleotides: TGTGCCAGCAGCTTAGCAGGGGTAGGGGCCAACGTCCTGACTTTC.

This rearrangement joins TRBV5-1 to TRBJ2-3; 12 nucleotides agree with TRBD2. The CDR3 extends over 16 amino acids. V shed 3 bases, J shed 2 bases, and the junction held 4 bases outside the gene matches. Germline V CDR1 and CDR2: SGHRS, YFSETQ. CDR3 in amino acids: CASSWGTSGFTDTQYF. The CDR3, as DNA: TGCGCCAGCAGCTGGGGGACTAGCGGGTTCACAGATACGCAGTATTTT.

The V gene is TRBV30, the J gene TRBJ2-1, with D perhaps matching TRBD1 (6 bases). Germline CDR1 is GTSNPN and CDR2 is SVGIG (reference sequence). The CDR3 consists of 18 residues. V dropped 2 bases and J dropped 4 bases, with 24 bases sitting between them. The CDR3 DNA is TGTGCCTGGAGTCGTATCGGGACACGGCCCAAAAGGTACAATGAGCAGTTCTTC. Its protein product is CAWSRIGTRPKRYNEQFF.

This clone was detected once. The chain carries TRBV10-1 and TRBJ2-1, with TRBD2 identical over 9 bases. V shed 0 bases, J shed 9 bases, and the junction held 12 bases outside the gene matches. Per the germline V gene, CDR1 is WNHNN and CDR2 is SYGVQD (reference sequence). This CDR3 is 17 amino acids long. Here the CDR3 DNA reads TGCGCCAGCAGTGAGTCGAGTGGATTAGCGGGAGTTGGTGAGCAGTTCTTC. It is translated as CASSESSGLAGVGEQFF.

CDR3 bases: TGCAGCGTTGACACCGGGACAGGGATATACAATGAGCAGTTCTTC. Translated: CSVDTGTGIYNEQFF. J is TRBJ2-1 and V is TRBV29-1; TRBD1 agrees at 9 bases. This CDR3 region has 15 residues. Germline CDR1 reads SQVTM; CDR2 reads ANQGSEA. Losses at the gene ends were 3 bases for V and 4 bases for J; bases not matched to a gene: 7.

The chain uses TRBV2 and TRBJ2-1; D is unresolved. V lost 5 bases and J 3 bases, leaving 8 bases between the germline ends. Germline values: CDR1 SNHLY, CDR2 FYNNEI. This CDR3 comprises 13 residues. This chain's CDR3 is CASSSQFYNEQFF. In nucleotides, the CDR3 is TGTGCCAGCAGTTCCCAATTCTACAATGAGCAGTTCTTC.

This clone was observed a single time. This sequence joins TRBV2 and TRBJ1-2; TRBD1 aligns across 7 bases. Germline loops: CDR1 SNHLY, CDR2 FYNNEI. V shed 6 bases, J shed 0 bases, and the junction held 10 bases outside the gene matches. CDR3 length: 16 residues. CDR3 nucleotide sequence: TGTGCCAGCAGCGTTGGACAGGCCGTCACTAACTATGGCTACACCTTC. This encodes CASSVGQAVTNYGYTF.

This chain joins TRBV28 and TRBJ2-7, with 16 bases identical to TRBD2. Germline CDR1 and CDR2: MDHEN and SYDVKM. The length of the CDR3 is 15 residues. V shed 7 bases and J 2 bases; nucleotides not matched to a gene: 2. This chain's CDR3 is CASTGLAGGAYEQYF. The CDR3 nucleotides read TGTGCCAGCACGGGACTAGCGGGAGGGGCCTACGAGCAGTACTTC.

To note about this clone: The junction shows a germline mismatch at one end, possibly a read error. The chain has TRBV6-4 and TRBJ2-7; D gene uncertain. Germline values: CDR1 MRHNA, CDR2 SNTAGT. The CDR3 sequence is 14 residues long. The CDR3 DNA reads TGTGCCAGCAGTGACCCGGCGGCGGTCTACGGGCAGTACTTC. Its protein product is CASSDPAAVYGQYF.

The gene calls are TRBV4-1 and TRBJ2-7; 9 bases agree with TRBD2. This CDR3 region has 15 residues. Unmatched junction bases numbered 11, after V lost 4 bases and J lost 7 bases. CDR1 is MGHRA and CDR2 is YSYEKL in the germline V gene. The CDR3 spells CASSPRPAGGLEQYF. In DNA form, the CDR3 reads TGCGCCAGCAGCCCTAGGCCAGCGGGAGGTCTAGAGCAGTACTTC.

The V and J genes are TRBV13 and TRBJ2-3; TRBD2 matches at 8 bases. CDR1 is PRHDT and CDR2 is FYEKMQ in the germline V gene (reference sequence). The CDR3 is made up of 16 amino acids. J lost 4 bases, V lost 4 bases, and 10 bases had no gene match. The CDR3 sequence is CASSSTLAVGADTQYF. The CDR3, as DNA: TGTGCCAGCAGCTCGACACTAGCGGTTGGCGCAGATACGCAGTATTTT. Combining the CDR3 with reference TRBV13 and TRBJ2-3 gives the whole variable domain AAGVIQSPRHLIKEKRETATLKCYPIPRHDTVYWYQQGPGQDPQFLISFYEKMQSDKGSIPDRFSAQQFSDYHSELNMSSLELGDSALYFCASSSTLAVGADTQYFGPGTRLTVL.

The chain combines TRBV5-1 with TRBJ2-7; D perhaps matches TRBD2 (6 bases). Germline V gene lookup returns CDR1 SGHRS and CDR2 YFSETQ. The germline V and J ends were trimmed by 5 bases and 0 bases, with 9 bases remaining between them. The CDR3 consists of 13 residues. The CDR3 region is CASRGGTSYEQYF. The CDR3 bases are TGCGCCAGCAGAGGCGGGACCTCCTACGAGCAGTACTTC.

The genes are TRBV7-2 and TRBJ2-7, with D tentatively TRBD2 (5 bases). V was clipped by 6 bases and J by 0 bases, with 9 bases between them. Looked up from germline, CDR1 is SGHTA and CDR2 is FQGNSA. This CDR3 comprises 13 residues. This chain's CDR3 is CASRRTFSYEQYF. CDR3 nucleotides: TGTGCCAGCAGGCGGACTTTCTCCTACGAGCAGTACTTC.

This clone was observed once. This rearrangement joins TRBV7-6 to TRBJ1-3; 10 bases match TRBD1. The germline V gene has CDR1 SGHVS and CDR2 FNYEAQ. The V gene end was trimmed by 5 bases and the J gene end by 4 bases; junction bases not matched to a gene: 8. This CDR3 contains 16 residues. This chain's CDR3 is CASSPWGQGSGNTIYF. The CDR3 DNA follows: TGTGCCAGCAGCCCATGGGGACAGGGGTCCGGAAACACCATATATTTT. The whole variable domain, filled in from reference TRBV7-6 and TRBJ1-3, reads GAGVSQSPRYKVTKRGQDVALRCDPISGHVSLYWYRQALGQGPEFLTYFNYEAQQDKSGLPNDRFSAERPEGSISTLTIQRTEQRDSAMYRCASSPWGQGSGNTIYFGEGSWLTVV.

V and J are TRBV6-5 and TRBJ2-1; 10 bases align to TRBD2. After removal of 6 bases from V and 10 bases from J, the junction contained 9 bases not matched to a gene. CDR1 and CDR2 from the germline V gene are MNHEY and SVGAGI. This CDR3 is 14 amino acids long. CDR3 nucleotides: TGTGCCAGCAGCCTGGGACTAGCGATCGAAGAGCAGTTCTTC. Its translation: CASSLGLAIEEQFF.

The chain combines TRBV5-1 with TRBJ1-1; D not resolved. Germline loops: CDR1 SGHRS, CDR2 YFSETQ. V dropped 4 bases and J dropped 5 bases, with 18 bases sitting between them. The CDR3 contains 15 residues. The CDR3 loop reads CASSPYGQRGTEAFF. CDR3 sequence (DNA): TGCGCCAGCAGCCCCTACGGGCAGAGAGGGACTGAAGCTTTCTTT.

This chain joins TRBV4-2 and TRBJ2-4; 10 nucleotides line up with TRBD2. The V gene's germline CDR1 is LGHNA and CDR2 YNFKEQ. The J segment lost 2 bases and the V segment lost 0 bases, leaving 1 base of the junction unmatched. The CDR3 extends over 16 amino acids. CDR3 protein: CASSQEGLATKNIQYF. CDR3 DNA sequence: TGTGCCAGCAGCCAAGAGGGACTAGCGACCAAAAACATTCAGTACTTC.

V is TRBV30 and J is TRBJ1-1; 8 bases align to TRBD1. There are 13 residues in the CDR3. Germline loops: CDR1 GTSNPN, CDR2 SVGIG (reference sequence). Trimming removed 3 bases from V and 1 base from J; junction bases left unmatched: 1. CDR3 amino acids: CAWRTGENTEAFF. CDR3 in DNA: TGTGCCTGGAGGACAGGGGAGAACACTGAAGCTTTCTTT.

CDR3 sequence: CASSSAGVLETQYF. The CDR3 nucleotides are TGTGCCAGCAGCTCCGCCGGGGTACTGGAGACCCAGTACTTC. The chain carries TRBV5-6 and TRBJ2-5; D is perhaps TRBD2 (5 bases). Germline CDR1 is SGHDT and CDR2 is YYEEEE. The CDR3 contains 14 residues. Deletions cut 3 bases from V and 5 bases from J, with 14 bases between.

The chain uses TRBV7-9 and TRBJ1-2; a possible D gene is TRBD1 (6 bases). From germline, CDR1 is SEHNR and CDR2 FQNEAQ (reference sequence). Trimming took off 5 bases at V and 5 bases at J, with 12 bases between the two ends. This CDR3 is 13 amino acids long. The CDR3 nucleotides read TGTGCCAGCAGCCCAGGGGCTGGTTATGGCTACACCTTC. This sequence encodes CASSPGAGYGYTF.

The chain uses TRBV27 and TRBJ2-3, with TRBD2 matching over 8 bases. Trimming at V came to 4 bases and at J to 2 bases, leaving 8 bases not matched to a gene. CDR3 length equals 16 residues. CDR1 is MNHEY, CDR2 SMNVEV, per germline (reference sequence). Here the CDR3 reads CASSSLLAGPTDTQYF. For the CDR3, the DNA is TGTGCCAGCAGTTCGCTCTTAGCGGGACCCACAGATACGCAGTATTTT.

The rearrangement links TRBV6-5 to TRBJ1-2; 7 bases fit TRBD1. This CDR3 spans 14 amino acids. Looked up from germline, CDR1 is MNHEY and CDR2 is SVGAGI. V lost 5 bases to trimming and J lost 6 bases; unmatched junction nucleotides: 9. The DNA of the CDR3 is TGTGCCAGCAGTCCCCGACAGGGCCAACATGGCTACACCTTC. Protein sequence: CASSPRQGQHGYTF.

The chain couples TRBV30 to TRBJ1-3; D might be TRBD1 (6 bases). V gave up 4 bases and J gave up 4 bases, with 14 bases separating them. Germline loops: CDR1 GTSNPN, CDR2 SVGIG (reference sequence). The CDR3 loop spans 14 amino acids. This CDR3 reads CAWTRGGAGNTIYF. Here the CDR3 DNA reads TGTGCCTGGACCCGCGGGGGGGCGGGAAACACCATATATTTT. The full variable domain, its missing parts supplied by reference TRBV30 and TRBJ1-3, is SQTIHQWPATLVQPVGSPLSLECTVEGTSNPNLYWYRQAAGRGLQLLFYSVGIGQISSEVPQNLSASRPQDRQFILSSKKLLLSDSGFYLCAWTRGGAGNTIYFGEGSWLTVV.

This clone was counted only a few times. The J gene is TRBJ2-2, the V gene TRBV19, with 9 nucleotides matching TRBD1. J gave up 4 bases and V 5 bases, and 5 bases lay outside the gene matches. The CDR3 is 15 residues long. The germline gives CDR1 LNHDA, CDR2 SQIVND (reference sequence). This chain's CDR3 is CASSLQGAGTGELFF. In nucleotides, the CDR3 is TGTGCCAGTAGTCTACAGGGGGCTGGCACCGGGGAGCTGTTTTTT.

This sequence joins TRBV7-8 and TRBJ2-7; the match to TRBD1 covers 7 bases. V shed 4 bases, J shed 5 bases, and the junction held 11 bases outside the gene matches. The germline V gene encodes CDR1 SGHVS and CDR2 FQNEAQ. The CDR3 is 15 amino acids. In DNA form, the CDR3 reads TGTGCCAGCAGCTCCTCGACAGGGCGAGGTGACGAGCAGTACTTC. The encoded protein is CASSSSTGRGDEQYF.